This T cell receptor beta chain came from a study of shared clonotypes between healthy human individuals. The germline V gene encodes CDR1 MNHEY and CDR2 SMNVEV (reference sequence). CDR3 length: 12 residues. With 8 bases removed from V and 3 bases from J, the gap between germline ends came to 8 bases. Points on this clone: Its antigen is still unknown.

Points from the study as a whole: Shared clonotypes: about 5% naive CD4, under 4% naive CD8, 2.3% memory CD4, about 0.4% memory CD8.

In the original analysis: Filtering differed for immunoSEQ, which gave only junction sequences without quality scores. The data were produced by immunoSEQ multiplex PCR, yet TCRdb's version contains in-frame clones alone and is incomplete. D and trimming were read from the DNA, whereas the V and J calls and clone size are those reported in that table. The profile shows about 2.3 million clones, 85% to 95% of them singletons. V is TRBV27 and J is TRBJ1-5; unclear D gene. The clonotype originates from a young man in good health. Some clones in this sample may be carry-over from other donors' samples. Sequenced input: naive CD4+ T cells from PBMCs. Subset defined: CD45RA+ positively selected. CDR3 sequence: CASAPINQPQHF. The CDR3 region has the DNA TGTGCCAGCGCACCGATCAATCAGCCCCAGCATTTT.